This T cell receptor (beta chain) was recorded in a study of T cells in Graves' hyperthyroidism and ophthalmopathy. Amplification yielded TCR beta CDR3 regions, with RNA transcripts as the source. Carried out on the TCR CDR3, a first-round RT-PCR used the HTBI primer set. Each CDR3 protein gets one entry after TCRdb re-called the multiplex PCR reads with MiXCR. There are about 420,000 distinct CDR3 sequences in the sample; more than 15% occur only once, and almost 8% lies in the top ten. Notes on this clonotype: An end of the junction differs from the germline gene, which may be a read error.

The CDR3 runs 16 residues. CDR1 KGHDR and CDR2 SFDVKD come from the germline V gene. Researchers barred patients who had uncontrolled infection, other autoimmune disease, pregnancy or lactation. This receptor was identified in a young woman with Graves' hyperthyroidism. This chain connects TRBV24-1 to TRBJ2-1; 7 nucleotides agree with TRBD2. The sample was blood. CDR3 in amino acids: CAASGGGGTDFAEQFF. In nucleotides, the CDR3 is TGTGCCGCCAGCGGTGGGGGGGGTACGGACTTCGCGGAGCAGTTCTTC.